This T cell receptor (beta chain) was identified in a study of T cell responses to AZD1222 COVID-19 vaccine. General observations from the study: CD4 TCRs covered the whole spike, strongest at regions 160-218 and 743-854. Researchers took repertoire samples only after the peak T cell response had come. Clonal diversity may have been underestimated, and the donors were mostly white British, with more females than males. Unmutated regions of variants are reportedly targeted by nearly half of spike-specific TCRs.

Clones were sequenced by immunoSEQ multiplex PCR, and TCRdb holds only the in-frame ones, with some missing. Of tens of thousands of clones listed, over 75% are singletons. Remarks on this clone: Its antigen is not known.

The V and J ends lost 2 bases and 4 bases respectively, with 9 bases between them. Germline CDR1 reads SGHDT; CDR2 reads YYEEEE. This CDR3 has 13 residues. The rearrangement links TRBV5-6 to TRBJ1-2; the D is unclear. The TCR sequence derives from an adult who received the AZD1222 COVID-19 vaccine. This specimen consisted of peripheral blood, obtained 28 days after the second AZD1222 dose. The CDR3 loop reads CASSLGRTYGYTF. CDR3 sequence (DNA): TGTGCCAGCAGCTTAGGCAGAACCTATGGCTACACCTTC. Full variable domain (remainder filled in from reference TRBV5-6 and TRBJ1-2): DAGVTQSPTHLIKTRGQQVTLRCSPKSGHDTVSWYQQALGQGPQFIFQYYEEEERQRGNFPDRFSGHQFPNYSSELNVNALLLGDSALYLCASSLGRTYGYTFGSGTRLTVV.